These T cell receptor beta chains were read from a single sample in a study of blood T cell repertoires in COVID-19. Here immunoSEQ multiplex PCR was the method, and the copy in TCRdb shows in-frame clones only, minus some. The sample shows roughly 61,000 clones, about 70% of them seen only once. Sequencing input: peripheral blood. Source of these receptors: a woman aged 70-85 years with acute or convalescent COVID-19. Both conserved end residues are part of each CDR3. The D gene is left open where the match is weak. The size field is filled for only some rows; it gives once, few, many or a size class.

D	V	size	J	CDR3	DNA
-	TRBV30	-	TRBJ2-2	CAWKVSGANTGELFF	TGTGCCTGGAAGGTATCGGGGGCGAACACCGGGGAGCTGTTTTTT
-	TRBV24-1	-	TRBJ1-2	CATPPGREYGYTF	TGTGCCACTCCCCCTGGAAGGGAGTATGGCTACACCTTC
-	TRBV4-1	once	TRBJ1-1	CASSQDRGRARVSEAFF	TGCGCCAGCAGCCAAGATCGAGGAAGAGCCCGTGTGAGTGAAGCTTTCTTT
TRBD2	TRBV30	-	TRBJ2-3	CAWSVLILAGTSTDTQYF	TGTGCCTGGAGTGTTCTAATTTTAGCGGGGACTAGCACAGATACGCAGTATTTT
-	TRBV11-2	-	TRBJ1-4	CASSLAAVEKLFF	TGTGCCAGCAGCTTAGCGGCGGTTGAAAAACTGTTTTTT
-	TRBV4-1	-	TRBJ1-3	CASSQEGTSSGNTIYF	TGCGCCAGCAGCCAAGAAGGGACAAGCTCTGGAAACACCATATATTTT
-	TRBV10-3	-	TRBJ2-5	CAISRQEETQYF	TGTGCCATCAGTCGACAGGAAGAGACCCAGTACTTC
TRBD2	TRBV2	-	TRBJ2-1	CASRQTSGKVVEQFF	TGTGCCAGCAGACAGACTAGCGGGAAGGTAGTTGAGCAGTTCTTC
TRBD1	TRBV2	few	TRBJ2-2	CASQRGQGAGELFF	TGTGCCAGCCAACGGGGACAGGGGGCGGGGGAGCTGTTTTTT
-	TRBV2	-	TRBJ2-2	CASSAQTNTGELFF	TGTGCCAGCAGTGCACAGACGAACACCGGGGAGCTGTTTTTT
TRBD2	TRBV9	-	TRBJ2-1	CASSVGGTSGANEQFF	TGTGCCAGCAGCGTAGGCGGGACTAGCGGGGCCAATGAGCAGTTCTTC
-	TRBV10-3	-	TRBJ2-1	CAIRGLSNEQFF	TGTGCCATCAGGGGGCTTTCCAATGAGCAGTTCTTC
-	TRBV3-1/TRBV3-2	once	TRBJ1-2	CASSQAGGSDGYTF	TGTGCCAGCAGCCAAGCGGGGGGATCTGATGGCTACACCTTC
-	TRBV29-1	-	TRBJ1-2	CSVGELGYGYTF	TGCAGCGTTGGGGAGCTTGGCTATGGCTACACCTTC
-	TRBV6-5	-	TRBJ1-6	CASSLNRDSPLHF	TGTGCCAGCAGTTTAAACAGGGACTCACCCCTCCACTTT
-	TRBV30	-	TRBJ2-3	CAWTPGTDTQYF	TGTGCCTGGACCCCGGGTACAGATACGCAGTATTTT
TRBD1	TRBV28	-	TRBJ1-2	CASRTGGTMVNYGYTF	TGTGCCAGCAGGACAGGGGGCACTATGGTTAACTATGGCTACACCTTC
-	TRBV7-3	-	TRBJ2-1	CASTTNIADKQFF	TGTGCCAGCACCACAAATATCGCCGATAAGCAGTTCTTC
-	TRBV5-6	-	TRBJ1-1	CASTSRANTEAFF	TGTGCCAGCACCTCCAGGGCGAACACTGAAGCTTTCTTT
-	TRBV2	-	TRBJ1-5	CASRYGQPQHF	TGTGCCAGCCGGTACGGGCAGCCCCAGCATTTT
TRBD1	TRBV19	-	TRBJ1-5	CASSIRDRGNQPQHF	TGTGCCAGTAGTATCAGGGACAGGGGTAATCAGCCCCAGCATTTT
TRBD1	TRBV29-1	-	TRBJ1-2	CSIGQAQDYGYTF	TGCAGCATCGGACAGGCCCAAGACTATGGCTACACCTTC
-	TRBV3-1/TRBV3-2	-	TRBJ1-3	CASSLSGGKNTIYF	TGTGCCAGCAGCCTTAGCGGGGGTAAAAACACCATATATTTT
-	TRBV5-5	-	TRBJ2-7	CASSSFSAGTYEQYF	TGTGCCAGCAGCTCCTTCTCTGCGGGGACCTACGAGCAGTACTTC
-	TRBV10-2	once	TRBJ2-6	CASSRRALFDSGANVLTF	TGCGCCAGCAGCCGCCGAGCGCTCTTCGACTCTGGGGCCAACGTCCTGACTTTC
-	TRBV5-1	-	TRBJ2-3	CASSLEATSPTDTQYF	TGCGCCAGCAGCTTGGAAGCAACGTCCCCCACAGATACGCAGTATTTT
TRBD1	TRBV19	-	TRBJ1-1	CASRRDRPPTEAFF	TGTGCCAGTAGGAGGGACAGGCCTCCCACTGAAGCTTTCTTT
-	TRBV2	-	TRBJ2-2	CASTRGNTGELFF	TGTGCCAGCACCCGAGGGAACACCGGGGAGCTGTTTTTT
-	TRBV5-1	-	TRBJ1-6	CASSSSGYSYNSPLHF	TGCGCCAGCAGCTCATCAGGTTACTCCTATAATTCACCCCTCCACTTT
-	TRBV27	-	TRBJ2-5	CASSSPLGRETQYF	TGTGCCAGCAGTTCCCCACTGGGGAGAGAGACCCAGTACTTC
TRBD1	TRBV5-1	-	TRBJ1-1	CASSVRDRADTEAFF	TGCGCCAGCAGCGTAAGGGACAGGGCGGACACTGAAGCTTTCTTT
-	TRBV12-3/TRBV12-4	-	TRBJ1-5	CASMRQDNQPQHF	TGTGCCAGCATGAGACAAGACAATCAGCCCCAGCATTTT
-	TRBV9	-	TRBJ1-4	CASSVGGWDEKLFF	TGTGCCAGCAGCGTAGGGGGCTGGGATGAAAAACTGTTTTTT
TRBD1	TRBV7-2	-	TRBJ1-2	CASRGRDSGSYGYTF	TGTGCCAGCAGGGGTAGGGACAGTGGGAGCTATGGCTACACCTTC
-	TRBV6-5	-	TRBJ1-1	CASTPPGGSPEAFF	TGTGCCAGCACCCCCCCAGGAGGTAGTCCTGAAGCTTTCTTT
TRBD2	TRBV19	-	TRBJ2-1	CASSIPAGGYNEQFF	TGTGCCAGTAGTATACCAGCGGGGGGTTACAATGAGCAGTTCTTC
-	TRBV7-3	-	TRBJ2-3	CASSLTRADTQYF	TGTGCCAGCAGCTTAACGAGGGCAGATACGCAGTATTTT
-	TRBV7-2	few	TRBJ1-5	CASSLTAQGRNQPQHF	TGTGCCAGCAGCTTAACGGCGCAGGGGCGCAATCAGCCCCAGCATTTT
-	TRBV7-8	once	TRBJ1-2	CAISPGGNYGYTF	TGTGCCATCTCGCCAGGAGGCAACTATGGCTACACCTTC